The T cell receptor beta chain described here comes from a study of ipilimumab plus nivolumab after autologous stem cell transplantation. Turning to the study itself: DLBCL patients had primary refractory or relapsed disease.

This clone showed up just a few times. Its specificity is not known. Germline CDR1 reads MGHRA; CDR2 reads YSYEKL. The CDR3 covers 15 residues. V was clipped by 0 bases and J by 3 bases, with 10 bases between them. Patients got ipilimumab 1 mg/kg beginning 14 to 28 days post-transplant. Dosing: nivolumab 3 mg/kg IV, weeks 1, 4, 7, 10, then every two weeks to week 26. Repertoires were generated with immunoSEQ multiplex PCR, while TCRdb's copy carries only in-frame clones and drops some. The profile shows fewer than 30,000 clones, roughly 86% of them singletons. Study-level points and caveats: Authors suggest TCR repertoire, Treg phenotype and gut microbiota support further study.

The specimen was PBMCs, collected in a trial of ipilimumab plus nivolumab as post-transplant consolidation. The TCR comes from a male donor with diffuse large B-cell lymphoma. The chain uses TRBV4-1 and TRBJ2-3, with unresolved D. The CDR3 reads CASSQDDAATDTQYF. In DNA, the CDR3 is TGCGCCAGCAGCCAAGACGATGCGGCGACAGATACGCAGTATTTT.